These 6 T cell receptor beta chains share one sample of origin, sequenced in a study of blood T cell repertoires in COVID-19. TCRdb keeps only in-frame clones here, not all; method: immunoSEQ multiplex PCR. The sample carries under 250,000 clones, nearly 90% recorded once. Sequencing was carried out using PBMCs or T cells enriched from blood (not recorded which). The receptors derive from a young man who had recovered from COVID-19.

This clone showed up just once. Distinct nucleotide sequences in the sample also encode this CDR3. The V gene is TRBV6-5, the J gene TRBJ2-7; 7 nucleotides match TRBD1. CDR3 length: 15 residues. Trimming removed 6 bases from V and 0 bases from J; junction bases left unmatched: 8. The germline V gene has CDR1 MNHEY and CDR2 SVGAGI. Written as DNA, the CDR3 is TGTGCCAGCAGCCGCGACAGGGTAAGCTCCTACGAGCAGTACTTC. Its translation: CASSRDRVSSYEQYF.

CDR3 residues: CAAADRLNQPQHF. In DNA form, the CDR3 reads TGTGCCGCCGCGGACAGGCTTAATCAGCCCCAGCATTTT. The chain employs TRBV12-3 or TRBV12-4 and TRBJ1-5; 7 bases are shared with TRBD1. This CDR3 has 13 residues. Trimming at V came to 11 bases and at J to 4 bases, leaving 8 bases not matched to a gene.

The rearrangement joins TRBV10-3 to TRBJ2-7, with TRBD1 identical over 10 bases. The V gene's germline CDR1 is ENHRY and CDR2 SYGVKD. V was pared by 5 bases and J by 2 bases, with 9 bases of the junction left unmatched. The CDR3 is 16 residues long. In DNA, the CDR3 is TGTGCCATCAGTAAACCAGAGGACAGGGGGACCTACGAGCAGTACTTC. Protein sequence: CAISKPEDRGTYEQYF.

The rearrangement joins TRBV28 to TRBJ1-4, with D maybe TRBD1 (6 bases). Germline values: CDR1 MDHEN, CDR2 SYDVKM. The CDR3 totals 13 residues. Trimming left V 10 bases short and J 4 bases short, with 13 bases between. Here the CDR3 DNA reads TGTGCCACCGTGGACAGAGTTAATGAAAAACTGTTTTTT. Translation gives CATVDRVNEKLFF.

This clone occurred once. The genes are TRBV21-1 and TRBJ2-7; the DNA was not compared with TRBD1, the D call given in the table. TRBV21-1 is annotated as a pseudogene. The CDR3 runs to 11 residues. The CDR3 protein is CASSNRVEQYF. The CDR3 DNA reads TGTGCCAGCAGCAACAGGGTCGAGCAGTACTTC.

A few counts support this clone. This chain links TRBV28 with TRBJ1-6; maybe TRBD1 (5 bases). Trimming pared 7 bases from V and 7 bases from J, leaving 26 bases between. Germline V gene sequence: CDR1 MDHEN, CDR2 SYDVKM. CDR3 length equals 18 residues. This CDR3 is CASKGLVGKAGNNSPLHF. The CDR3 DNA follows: TGTGCCAGCAAGGGCCTGGTTGGGAAGGCAGGGAACAATTCACCCCTCCACTTT. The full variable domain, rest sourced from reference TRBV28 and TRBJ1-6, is DVKVTQSSRYLVKRTGEKVFLECVQDMDHENMFWYRQDPGLGLRLIYFSYDVKMKEKGDIPEGYSVSREKKERFSLILESASTNQTSMYLCASKGLVGKAGNNSPLHFGNGTRLTVT.